In this sample, the clone carrying this T cell receptor beta chain turned up once. The antigen remains unidentified. The sample originates from a study of cytomegalovirus exposure and HLA in healthy donors. Study-level background: The 90 to 150 validation repertoires, a later analysis reported, used the same platform as the approximately 670 repertoires from the first cohort.

Trimming took off 5 bases at V and 8 bases at J, with 10 bases between the two ends. Looked up from germline, CDR1 is KGHSH and CDR2 is LQKENI. The CDR3 length is 12 residues. The study, taken as a whole, reports: Altogether, 160 or so TCR beta chains were recorded as cytomegalovirus-associated. Many donors carried some public TCRs, although rarity characterized most TCR sequences.

Sequenced by immunoSEQ multiplex PCR; TCRdb stores in-frame clones only, minus some. The sample consists of over 120,000 clones, 85% to 90% of them appearing once. The clonotype was recovered from a woman in her 30s in good health and CMV-seropositive. The chain has TRBV18 and TRBJ2-1; tentatively, D is TRBD1 (5 bases). What was sequenced was PBMCs. CDR3 in DNA: TGTGCCAGCTCATTTCCCAGGGATGAGCAGTTCTTC. It codes for CASSFPRDEQFF.